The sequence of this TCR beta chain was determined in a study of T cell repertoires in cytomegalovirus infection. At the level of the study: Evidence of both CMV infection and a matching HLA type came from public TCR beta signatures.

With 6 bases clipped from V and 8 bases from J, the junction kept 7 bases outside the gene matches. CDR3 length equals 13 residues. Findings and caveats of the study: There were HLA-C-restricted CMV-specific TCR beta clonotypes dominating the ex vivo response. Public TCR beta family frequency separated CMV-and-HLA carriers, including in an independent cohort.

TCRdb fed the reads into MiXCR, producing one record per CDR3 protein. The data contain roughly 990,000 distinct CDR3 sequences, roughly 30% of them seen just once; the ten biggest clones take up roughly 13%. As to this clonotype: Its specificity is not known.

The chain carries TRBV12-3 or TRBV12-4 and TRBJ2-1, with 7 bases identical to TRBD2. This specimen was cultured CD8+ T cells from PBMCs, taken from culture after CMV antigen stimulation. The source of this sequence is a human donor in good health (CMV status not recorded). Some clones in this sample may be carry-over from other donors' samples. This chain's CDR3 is CASSGTTIDEQFF. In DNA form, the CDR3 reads TGTGCCAGCAGCGGGACTACGATCGATGAGCAGTTCTTC.